Below are 29 T cell receptor beta chains sequenced from a single sample in a study of spatial heterogeneity in lung cancer. TCRdb re-called the 5' RACE reads through MiXCR, storing one row per CDR3 protein. The repertoire has about 85,000 distinct CDR3 sequences, 15% to 20% of them found once; the top ten carry 6.2%. Time point noted: sample taken at primary tumor resection. Material for sequencing was whole RNA from tumor, nontumor lung or frozen PBMC, left unsorted. The source material was PBMCs, sampled at surgery. Receptors originate from a male donor with early-stage non-small cell lung cancer.

The chain combines TRBV7-2 with TRBJ2-1; the match to TRBD2 covers 7 bases. V trimming: 0 bases; J trimming: 6 bases; junction bases outside the gene matches: 2. CDR1 is SGHTA and CDR2 is FQGNSA in the germline V gene. The CDR3 is 14 residues long. CDR3 protein: CASSLARLANEQFF. The CDR3 DNA follows: TGTGCCAGCAGCTTAGCGAGACTAGCCAATGAGCAGTTCTTC.

The chain employs TRBV7-9 and TRBJ2-3; D might be TRBD2 (7 bases). CDR1 and CDR2 (germline): SEHNR, FQNEAQ (reference sequence). The CDR3 is made up of 15 amino acids. Trimming removed 4 bases at V and 2 bases at J, with 13 bases between. The CDR3 sequence is CASSSLRGATDTQYF. The CDR3, as DNA: TGTGCCAGCAGCTCCCTCCGGGGGGCCACAGATACGCAGTATTTT.

This clonotype was counted at least ten times. The chain combines TRBV20-1 with TRBJ1-5, with D uncertain. Trimming pared 3 bases from V and 3 bases from J, leaving 12 bases between. The germline V gene has CDR1 DFQATT and CDR2 SNEGSKA (reference sequence). The CDR3 is 14 amino acids. CDR3 bases: TGCAGTGCTAGCCCCGGACGGCCCAATCAGCCCCAGCATTTT. Translated, it gives CSASPGRPNQPQHF.

This chain uses TRBV29-1 with TRBJ1-1, with D unresolved. CDR3 length equals 14 residues. Germline-derived CDR1 and CDR2 are SQVTM and ANQGSEA. The V gene lost 0 bases and the J gene lost 1 base, with 9 bases spanning the gap. The chain's CDR3 is CSVEDLAANTEAFF. CDR3 DNA: TGCAGCGTTGAAGATCTGGCGGCGAACACTGAAGCTTTCTTT.

This clonotype was picked up a small number of times. V gene TRBV2 combines with J gene TRBJ2-1, with no clear D. Germline V gene data show CDR1 as SNHLY and CDR2 as FYNNEI. Trimming removed 4 bases at V and 4 bases at J, with 8 bases between. The CDR3 is 13 amino acids. CDR3 in DNA: TGTGCCAGCAGTGCCCTAGTGTACAATGAGCAGTTCTTC. Protein: CASSALVYNEQFF.

The rearrangement joins TRBV20-1 to TRBJ2-5, with 7 bases identical to TRBD2. In germline, CDR1 is DFQATT, CDR2 SNEGSKA (reference sequence). The ends lost 0 bases at V and 4 bases at J; junction bases unmatched: 8. This CDR3 has 15 amino acids. The CDR3: CSARDLGLEGETQYF. For the CDR3, the DNA is TGCAGTGCTAGAGATCTTGGACTAGAAGGAGAGACCCAGTACTTC.

The rearrangement uses TRBV10-2 and TRBJ2-4; TRBD1 matches 11 bases. Germline V gene data show CDR1 as WSHSY and CDR2 as SAAADI. V shed 8 bases, J shed 0 bases, and the junction held 12 bases outside the gene matches. The CDR3 length is 18 residues. Here the CDR3 DNA reads TGCGCCAGCGGGACAGGGGGACAGTTGGGACTAGCCAAAAACATTCAGTACTTC. Its protein product is CASGTGGQLGLAKNIQYF.

This clonotype has at least ten counts. This chain connects TRBV12-3 or TRBV12-4 to TRBJ2-5; TRBD1 is a possible D gene (5 bases). The V end lost 5 bases, the J end lost 4 bases, and 17 bases lay between the germline ends. The CDR3 sequence is 15 residues long. CDR3: CASSLWRQGRETQYF. The CDR3 DNA reads as TGTGCCAGCAGTCTTTGGCGTCAGGGCCGAGAGACCCAGTACTTC.

J is TRBJ1-2 and V is TRBV13, with D possibly being TRBD1 (6 bases). Germline values: CDR1 PRHDT, CDR2 FYEKMQ (reference sequence). Trimming shortened V by 7 bases and J by 2 bases, and 11 bases separated the two germline ends. The CDR3 loop spans 13 amino acids. The CDR3 is CASTPDRNYGYTF. The DNA of the CDR3 is TGTGCCAGCACCCCGGACAGAAACTATGGCTACACCTTC.

This chain joins TRBV27 and TRBJ1-4, with D uncertain. The V end lost 7 bases, the J end lost 8 bases, and 17 bases lay between the germline ends. CDR1 is MNHEY and CDR2 is SMNVEV in the germline V gene (reference sequence). This CDR3 contains 14 residues. The chain's CDR3 is CASTSQWGLEKLFF. In nucleotides, the CDR3 is TGTGCCAGCACCTCCCAGTGGGGTTTGGAAAAACTGTTTTTT.

The V gene is TRBV5-6, the J gene TRBJ2-6, with D possibly TRBD1 on 6 matching bases. The CDR3 sequence is 15 residues long. The germline V gene has CDR1 SGHDT and CDR2 YYEEEE. Trimming pared 2 bases from V and 4 bases from J, leaving 10 bases between. CDR3 loop: CASSFRGSGANVLTF. CDR3 sequence (DNA): TGTGCCAGCAGCTTCAGGGGTTCCGGGGCCAACGTCCTGACTTTC.

Only a few counts were recorded for this clonotype. CDR3 protein: CASSVVADPGELFF. The CDR3 DNA is TGTGCCAGCAGCGTAGTGGCTGACCCCGGGGAGCTGTTTTTT. This sequence joins TRBV9 and TRBJ2-2; D gene ambiguous. CDR3 length: 14 amino acids. Germline CDR1 reads SGDLS; CDR2 reads YYNGEE. Trimming removed 0 bases from V and 6 bases from J, with 9 bases in between.

The chain uses TRBV9 and TRBJ2-3, with D possibly matching TRBD1 (5 bases). The germline V and J ends were trimmed by 0 bases and 6 bases, with 11 bases remaining between them. The CDR3 runs 14 residues. Germline V gene sequence: CDR1 SGDLS, CDR2 YYNGEE. The CDR3 loop is CASSVGGETDTQYF. The CDR3 DNA is TGTGCCAGCAGCGTAGGGGGCGAGACCGATACGCAGTATTTT.

This clonotype was detected a few times. The chain is built from TRBV6-6 and TRBJ2-4; D unclear. The germline V and J ends were trimmed by 0 bases and 8 bases, with 8 bases remaining between them. The CDR3 runs 13 residues. Germline CDR1 reads MNHNY; CDR2 reads SVGAGI (reference sequence). The chain's CDR3 is CASSYSPQDIQYF. The CDR3 DNA reads TGTGCCAGCAGTTACTCGCCCCAAGACATTCAGTACTTC.

This clonotype occurred a few times. The gene calls are TRBV28 and TRBJ2-7, with D unclear. The germline CDR1 and CDR2 sequences are MDHEN and SYDVKM. CDR3 length equals 11 residues. The V and J ends lost 5 bases and 6 bases respectively, with 8 bases between them. CDR3 DNA: TGTGCCAGCAGTCTCCCCCCCGAGCAGTACTTC. It encodes CASSLPPEQYF.

This chain joins TRBV29-1 and TRBJ2-3; D gene unclear. V lost 3 bases, J lost 4 bases, and 8 bases lay in between. Per the germline V gene, CDR1 is SQVTM and CDR2 is ANQGSEA. The CDR3 consists of 12 residues. The CDR3 DNA follows: TGCAGCGTTGATGGGCAGTCAGATACGCAGTATTTT. Amino acids: CSVDGQSDTQYF.

This clonotype showed up just a few times. The V gene is TRBV6-5, the J gene TRBJ2-2; 9 bases line up with TRBD1. This CDR3 is built from 16 residues. V was clipped by 5 bases and J by 3 bases; unmatched bases: 7. The germline gives CDR1 MNHEY, CDR2 SVGAGI. CDR3 DNA sequence: TGTGCCAGCAGTCCGAACAGGGGGCTTCACACCGGGGAGCTGTTTTTT. Amino acid sequence: CASSPNRGLHTGELFF.

V gene TRBV4-1 combines with J gene TRBJ2-5; 12 bases line up with TRBD2. CDR1 is MGHRA and CDR2 is YSYEKL in the germline V gene. V lost 2 bases, J lost 5 bases, and 6 bases stayed unmatched. The CDR3 sequence is 16 residues long. DNA for the CDR3: TGCGCCAGCAGCCAAAGACTAGCGGGAGCGGGGGAGACCCAGTACTTC. It translates to CASSQRLAGAGETQYF.

The rearrangement joins TRBV19 to TRBJ1-5; TRBD1 might be the D (5 bases). The CDR3 has 14 amino acids. Looked up from germline, CDR1 is LNHDA and CDR2 is SQIVND (reference sequence). Trimming removed 6 bases at V and 11 bases at J, with 20 bases between. The CDR3 nucleotides read TGTGCCAGTAGCAAAAGTGACAGTCGTATAGCCCAGCATTTT. Translating gives CASSKSDSRIAQHF.

With regard to this clonotype: With a much larger clone just one base away, this may be a read error. The J gene is TRBJ1-5, the V gene TRBV6-2 or TRBV6-3; D might be TRBD1 (5 bases). There are 13 residues in the CDR3. Germline V gene data show CDR1 as MNHEY and CDR2 as SVGEGT. This chain's CDR3 is CASSRQFNQPQQF. DNA for the CDR3: TGTGCCAGCAGTCGACAGTTCAATCAGCCCCAGCAATTT.

The rearrangement joins TRBV24-1 to TRBJ2-2; no firm D call. The germline V gene has CDR1 KGHDR and CDR2 SFDVKD. V dropped 5 bases and J dropped 6 bases, with 21 bases sitting between them. The CDR3 spans 17 residues. DNA for the CDR3: TGTGCCACCAGTGCCCTGGGAAGGGTTCTCGGCTCCGGGGAGCTGTTTTTT. Residues: CATSALGRVLGSGELFF.

The chain uses TRBV2 and TRBJ2-1; 10 nucleotides agree with TRBD2. This CDR3 is 15 amino acids long. V trimming: 5 bases; J trimming: 2 bases; junction bases outside the gene matches: 3. Germline V lookup: CDR1 SNHLY, CDR2 FYNNEI. This CDR3 is CASSPSGGPYNEQFF. The CDR3, as DNA: TGTGCCAGCAGTCCTAGCGGGGGCCCCTACAATGAGCAGTTCTTC.

The rearrangement uses TRBV5-1 and TRBJ2-5; D is possibly TRBD1 (6 bases). In germline, CDR1 is SGHRS, CDR2 YFSETQ. The CDR3 has 14 residues. V was pared by 1 base and J by 3 bases, with 10 bases between. In nucleotides, the CDR3 is TGCGCCAGCAGCTTGACCGGGACAAAAGAGACCCAGTACTTC. It specifies CASSLTGTKETQYF.

The rearrangement joins TRBV10-3 to TRBJ2-7; tentative D call: TRBD1 (6 bases). The V and J ends lost 5 bases and 4 bases respectively, with 6 bases between them. Per the germline V gene, CDR1 is ENHRY and CDR2 is SYGVKD. This CDR3 comprises 11 residues. The CDR3 spells CAISQGYEQYF. Written as DNA, the CDR3 is TGTGCCATCAGTCAGGGGTACGAGCAGTACTTC.

This clonotype showed up many times. The chain is built from TRBV4-3 and TRBJ2-7; the D gene is possibly TRBD1 (6 bases). The CDR3 sequence is 13 residues long. The germline V and J ends were trimmed by 11 bases and 10 bases, with 24 bases remaining between them. Germline CDR1 LGHNA, CDR2 YSLEER. The CDR3 protein is CAPPGQPLTGQYF. The DNA of the CDR3 is TGCGCCCCCCCGGGACAACCCCTTACAGGACAGTACTTC.

This clonotype was seen ten or more times. This chain uses TRBV29-1 with TRBJ2-1; 10 nucleotides agree with TRBD1. Germline CDR1 SQVTM, CDR2 ANQGSEA. V was clipped by 6 bases and J by 7 bases; unmatched bases: 12. This CDR3 contains 15 residues. CDR3 residues: CSVDSGTGVGNEQFF. The CDR3 DNA sequence: TGCAGCGTCGATTCCGGGACAGGGGTTGGAAATGAGCAGTTCTTC.

This clonotype was observed a few times. The chain combines TRBV28 with TRBJ2-7; D remains unclear. The ends were cut back, 4 bases at V and 3 bases at J, with 10 bases in the middle. Germline V CDR1 and CDR2: MDHEN, SYDVKM. CDR3 length: 13 amino acids. Written as DNA, the CDR3 is TGTGCCAGCAGTTCGCAACCAGACTACGAGCAGTACTTC. Translated: CASSSQPDYEQYF.

The genes are TRBV18 and TRBJ1-1; TRBD1 aligns across 7 bases. From germline, CDR1 is KGHSH and CDR2 LQKENI. Unmatched junction bases numbered 4, after V lost 5 bases and J lost 4 bases. The CDR3 totals 13 residues. CDR3 nucleotides: TGTGCCAGCTCAACAGGGACAGCCACTGAAGCTTTCTTT. Translating gives CASSTGTATEAFF.

This clonotype has just a few counts. The J gene is TRBJ1-5, the V gene TRBV7-9; D unresolved. Trimming left V 5 bases short and J 6 bases short, with 17 bases between. Germline V gene sequence: CDR1 SEHNR, CDR2 FQNEAQ (reference sequence). This CDR3 is 15 amino acids long. CDR3 in amino acids: CASSPSGEPGQPQHF. DNA for the CDR3: TGTGCCAGCAGCCCTAGCGGGGAGCCCGGTCAGCCCCAGCATTTT.